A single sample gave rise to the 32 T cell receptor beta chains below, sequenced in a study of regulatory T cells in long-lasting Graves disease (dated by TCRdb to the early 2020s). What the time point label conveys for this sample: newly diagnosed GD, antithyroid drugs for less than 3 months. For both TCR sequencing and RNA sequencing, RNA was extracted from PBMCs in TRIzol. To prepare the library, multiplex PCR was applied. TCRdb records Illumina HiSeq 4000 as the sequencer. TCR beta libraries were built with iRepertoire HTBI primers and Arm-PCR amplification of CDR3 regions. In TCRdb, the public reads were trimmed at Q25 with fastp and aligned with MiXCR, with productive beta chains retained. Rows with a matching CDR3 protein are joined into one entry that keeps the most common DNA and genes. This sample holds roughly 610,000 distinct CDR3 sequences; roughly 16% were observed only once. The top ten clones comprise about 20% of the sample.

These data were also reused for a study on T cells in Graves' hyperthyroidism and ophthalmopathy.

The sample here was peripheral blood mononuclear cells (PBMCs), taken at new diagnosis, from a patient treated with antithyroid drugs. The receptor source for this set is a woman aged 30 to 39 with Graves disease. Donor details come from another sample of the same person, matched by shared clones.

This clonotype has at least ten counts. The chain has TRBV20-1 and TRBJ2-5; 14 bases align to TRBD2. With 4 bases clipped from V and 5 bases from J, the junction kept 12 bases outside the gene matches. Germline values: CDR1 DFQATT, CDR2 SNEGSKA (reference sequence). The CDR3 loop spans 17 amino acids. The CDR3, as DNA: TGCAGTGCTACCTCCTGGACTAGCGGGAGGATAAGGGAGACCCAGTACTTC. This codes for CSATSWTSGRIRETQYF.

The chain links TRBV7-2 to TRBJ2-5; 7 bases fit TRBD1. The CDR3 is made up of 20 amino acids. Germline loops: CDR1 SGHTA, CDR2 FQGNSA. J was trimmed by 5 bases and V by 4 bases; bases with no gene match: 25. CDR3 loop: CASSSPGQKTVIPSKETQYF. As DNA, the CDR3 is TGTGCCAGCAGCTCCCCGGGACAGAAAACAGTGATACCATCCAAGGAGACCCAGTACTTC. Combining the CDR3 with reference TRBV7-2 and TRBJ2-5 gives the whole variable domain GAGVSQSPSNKVTEKGKDVELRCDPISGHTALYWYRQSLGQGLEFLIYFQGNSAPDKSGLPSDRFSAERTGGSVSTLTIQRTQQEDSAVYLCASSSPGQKTVIPSKETQYFGPGTRLLVL.

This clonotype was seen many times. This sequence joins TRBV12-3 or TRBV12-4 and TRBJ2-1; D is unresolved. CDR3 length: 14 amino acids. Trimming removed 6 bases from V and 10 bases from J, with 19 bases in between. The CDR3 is CASSPRSRFLEQFF. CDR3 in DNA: TGTGCCAGCAGCCCGAGGTCGAGGTTTTTGGAGCAGTTCTTC.

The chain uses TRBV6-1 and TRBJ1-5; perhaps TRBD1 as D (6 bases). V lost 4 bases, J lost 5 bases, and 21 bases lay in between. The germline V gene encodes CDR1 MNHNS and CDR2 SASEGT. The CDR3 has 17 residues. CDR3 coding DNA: TGTGCCAGCAGTGGGACCGGGACATGGGCGAAGGATCAGCCCCAGCATTTT. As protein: CASSGTGTWAKDQPQHF.

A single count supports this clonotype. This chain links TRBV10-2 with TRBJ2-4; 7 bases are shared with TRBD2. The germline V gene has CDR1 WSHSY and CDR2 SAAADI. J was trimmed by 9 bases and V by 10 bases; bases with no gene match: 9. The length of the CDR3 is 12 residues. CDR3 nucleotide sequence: TGCGCCACCAAGGAGGTAGCGGGCATTCAGTACTTC. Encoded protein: CATKEVAGIQYF.

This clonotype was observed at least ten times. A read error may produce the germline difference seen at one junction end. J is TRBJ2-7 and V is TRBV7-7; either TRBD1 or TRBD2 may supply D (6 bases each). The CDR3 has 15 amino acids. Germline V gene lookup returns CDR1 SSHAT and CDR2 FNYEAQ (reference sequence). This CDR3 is CASSLGAGTSYEQYF. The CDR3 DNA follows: TGTGCTAGCAGCTTGGGGGCGGGGACCTCCTACGAGCAGTACTTC.

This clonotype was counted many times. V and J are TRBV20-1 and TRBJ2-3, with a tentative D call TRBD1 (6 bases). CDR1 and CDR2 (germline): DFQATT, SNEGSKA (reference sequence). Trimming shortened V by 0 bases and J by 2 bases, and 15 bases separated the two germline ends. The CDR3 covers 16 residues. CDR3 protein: CSARDRGDILTDTQYF. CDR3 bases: TGCAGTGCTAGAGATCGTGGGGACATACTCACAGATACGCAGTATTTT.

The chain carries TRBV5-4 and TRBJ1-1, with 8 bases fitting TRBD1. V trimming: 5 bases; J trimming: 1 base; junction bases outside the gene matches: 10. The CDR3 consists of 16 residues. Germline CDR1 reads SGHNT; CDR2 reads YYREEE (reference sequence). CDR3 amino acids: CASSRTTGGGNTEAFF. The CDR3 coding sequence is TGTGCCAGCAGTCGGACTACAGGGGGGGGGAACACTGAAGCTTTCTTT.

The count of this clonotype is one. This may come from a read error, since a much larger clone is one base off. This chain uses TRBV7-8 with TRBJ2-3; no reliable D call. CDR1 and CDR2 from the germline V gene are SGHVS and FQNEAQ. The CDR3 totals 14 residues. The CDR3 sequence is CASSLRSVTDTQCF. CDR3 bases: TGTGCCAGCAGCTTAAGGTCGGTCACAGATACGCAGTGTTTT.

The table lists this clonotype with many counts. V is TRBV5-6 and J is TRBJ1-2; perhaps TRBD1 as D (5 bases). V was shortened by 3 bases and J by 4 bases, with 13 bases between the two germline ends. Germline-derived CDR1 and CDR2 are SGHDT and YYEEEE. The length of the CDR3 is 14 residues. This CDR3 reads CASSSAGQGYGYTF. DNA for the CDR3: TGTGCCAGCAGCTCTGCAGGGCAGGGCTATGGCTACACCTTC.

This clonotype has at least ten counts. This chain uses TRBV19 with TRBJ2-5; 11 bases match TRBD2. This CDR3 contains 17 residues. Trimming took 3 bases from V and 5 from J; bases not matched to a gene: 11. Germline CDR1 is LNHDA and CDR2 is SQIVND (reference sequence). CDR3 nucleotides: TGTGCCAGTAGTATTCGAGGTACTAGCGGGAGAATGGAGACCCAGTACTTC. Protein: CASSIRGTSGRMETQYF.

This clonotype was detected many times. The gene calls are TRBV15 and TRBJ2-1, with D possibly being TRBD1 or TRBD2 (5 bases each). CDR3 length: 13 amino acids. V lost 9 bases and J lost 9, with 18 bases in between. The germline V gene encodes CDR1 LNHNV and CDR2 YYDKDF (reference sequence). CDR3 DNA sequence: TGTGCCACGAGCCGTCCGGGGACGATTGAGCAGTTCTTC. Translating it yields CATSRPGTIEQFF.

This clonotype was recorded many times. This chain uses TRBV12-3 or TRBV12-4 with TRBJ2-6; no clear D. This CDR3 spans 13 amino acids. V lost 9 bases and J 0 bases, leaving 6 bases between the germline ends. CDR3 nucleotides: TGTGCCAGTAATCTCTCTGGGGCCAACGTCCTGACTTTC. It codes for CASNLSGANVLTF.

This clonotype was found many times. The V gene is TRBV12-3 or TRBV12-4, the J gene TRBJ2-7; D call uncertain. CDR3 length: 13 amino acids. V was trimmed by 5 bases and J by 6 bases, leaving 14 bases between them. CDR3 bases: TGTGCCAGCAGTCTGGCCCTGAGACCCGAGCAGTACTTC. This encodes CASSLALRPEQYF.

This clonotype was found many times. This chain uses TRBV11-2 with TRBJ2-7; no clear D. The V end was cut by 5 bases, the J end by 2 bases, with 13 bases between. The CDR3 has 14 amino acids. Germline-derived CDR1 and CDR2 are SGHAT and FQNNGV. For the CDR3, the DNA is TGTGCCAGCAGCCCCAGGATTTTCACCTACGAGCAGTACTTC. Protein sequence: CASSPRIFTYEQYF.

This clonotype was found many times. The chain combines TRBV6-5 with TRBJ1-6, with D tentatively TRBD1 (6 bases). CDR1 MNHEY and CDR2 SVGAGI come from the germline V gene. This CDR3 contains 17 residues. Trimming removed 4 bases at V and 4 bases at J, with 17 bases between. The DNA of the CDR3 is TGTGCCAGCAGTTCGTCAATACAGGGCGTGTATAATTCACCCCTCCACTTT. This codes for CASSSSIQGVYNSPLHF.

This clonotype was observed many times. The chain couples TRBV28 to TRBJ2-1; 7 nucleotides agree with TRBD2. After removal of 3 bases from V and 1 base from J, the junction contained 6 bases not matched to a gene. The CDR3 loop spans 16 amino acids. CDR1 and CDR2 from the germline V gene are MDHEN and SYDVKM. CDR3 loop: CASSLWTRGSYNEQFF. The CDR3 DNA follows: TGTGCCAGCAGTTTGTGGACTAGAGGGTCCTACAATGAGCAGTTCTTC.

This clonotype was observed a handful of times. As DNA, the CDR3 is TGTGCCAGCGGTGTATTGGGACAGAATAATGAAAAACTGTTTTTT. Translating it yields CASGVLGQNNEKLFF. V is TRBV2 and J is TRBJ1-4, with 7 bases identical to TRBD1. V gave up 8 bases and J gave up 4 bases; unmatched junction bases: 10. The V gene's germline CDR1 is SNHLY and CDR2 FYNNEI. The CDR3 is made up of 15 amino acids.

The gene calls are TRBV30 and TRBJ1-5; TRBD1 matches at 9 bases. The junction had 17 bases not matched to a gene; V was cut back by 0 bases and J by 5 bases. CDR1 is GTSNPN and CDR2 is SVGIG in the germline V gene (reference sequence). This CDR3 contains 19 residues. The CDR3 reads CAWSVSGKKTGGLDQPQHF. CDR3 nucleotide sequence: TGTGCCTGGAGTGTTTCCGGAAAAAAAACAGGGGGCTTGGATCAGCCCCAGCATTTT.

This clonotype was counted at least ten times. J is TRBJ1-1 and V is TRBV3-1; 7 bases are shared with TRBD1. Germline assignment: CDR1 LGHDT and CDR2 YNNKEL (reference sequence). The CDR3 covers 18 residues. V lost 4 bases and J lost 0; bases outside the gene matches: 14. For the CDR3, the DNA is TGTGCCAGCAGCCCGCCCGCGGCCAGGGGGAGCATGAACACTGAAGCTTTCTTT. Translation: CASSPPAARGSMNTEAFF.

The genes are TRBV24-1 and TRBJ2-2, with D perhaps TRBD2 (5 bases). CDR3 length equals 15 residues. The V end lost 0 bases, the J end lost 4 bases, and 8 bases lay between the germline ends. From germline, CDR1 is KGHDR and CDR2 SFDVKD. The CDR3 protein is CATSDLGLLTGELFF. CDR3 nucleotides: TGTGCCACCAGTGATTTGGGACTTCTCACCGGGGAGCTGTTTTTT.

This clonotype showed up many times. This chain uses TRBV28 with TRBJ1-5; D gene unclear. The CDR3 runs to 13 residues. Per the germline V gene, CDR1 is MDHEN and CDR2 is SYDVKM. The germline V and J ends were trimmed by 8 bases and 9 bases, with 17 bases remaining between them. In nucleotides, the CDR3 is TGTGCCAGCCGTACGACGGTTTTTTCGCCCCAGCATTTT. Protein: CASRTTVFSPQHF.

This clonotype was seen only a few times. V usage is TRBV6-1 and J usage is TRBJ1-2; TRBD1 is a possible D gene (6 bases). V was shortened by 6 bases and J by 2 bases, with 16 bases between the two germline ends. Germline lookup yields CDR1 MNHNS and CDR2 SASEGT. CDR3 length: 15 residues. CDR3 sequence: CASSGRGTQNYGYTF. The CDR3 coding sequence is TGTGCCAGCAGCGGCCGCGGGACACAAAACTATGGCTACACCTTC.

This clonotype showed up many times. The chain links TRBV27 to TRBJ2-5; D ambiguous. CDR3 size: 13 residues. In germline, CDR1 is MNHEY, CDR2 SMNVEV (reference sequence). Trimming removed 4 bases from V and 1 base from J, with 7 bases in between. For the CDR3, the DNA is TGTGCCAGCAGTTCGGTCCTCCAAGAGACCCAGTACTTC. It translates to CASSSVLQETQYF.

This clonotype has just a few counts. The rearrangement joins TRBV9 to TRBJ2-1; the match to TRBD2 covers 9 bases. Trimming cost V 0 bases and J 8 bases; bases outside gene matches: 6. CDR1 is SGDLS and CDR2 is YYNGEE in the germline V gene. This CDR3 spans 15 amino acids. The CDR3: CASSVDSGSTYEQFF. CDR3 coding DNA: TGTGCCAGCAGCGTAGATAGCGGGAGTACATATGAGCAGTTCTTC.

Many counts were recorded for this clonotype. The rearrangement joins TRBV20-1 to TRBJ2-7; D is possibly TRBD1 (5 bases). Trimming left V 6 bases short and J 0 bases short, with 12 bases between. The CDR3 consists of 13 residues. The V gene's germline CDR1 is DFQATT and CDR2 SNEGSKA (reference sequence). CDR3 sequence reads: CSAPGQDSYEQYF. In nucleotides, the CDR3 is TGCAGTGCCCCAGGGCAGGACTCCTACGAGCAGTACTTC.

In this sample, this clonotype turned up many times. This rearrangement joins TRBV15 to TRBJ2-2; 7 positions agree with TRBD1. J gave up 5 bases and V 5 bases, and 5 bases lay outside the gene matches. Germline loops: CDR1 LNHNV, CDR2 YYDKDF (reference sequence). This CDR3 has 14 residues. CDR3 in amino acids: CATSAGGETGELFF. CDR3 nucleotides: TGTGCCACCAGCGCAGGGGGAGAGACCGGGGAGCTGTTTTTT. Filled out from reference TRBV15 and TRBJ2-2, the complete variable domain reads DAMVIQNPRYQVTQFGKPVTLSCSQTLNHNVMYWYQQKSSQAPKLLFHYYDKDFNNEADTPDNFQSRRPNTSFCFLDIRSPGLGDTAMYLCATSAGGETGELFFGEGSRLTVL.

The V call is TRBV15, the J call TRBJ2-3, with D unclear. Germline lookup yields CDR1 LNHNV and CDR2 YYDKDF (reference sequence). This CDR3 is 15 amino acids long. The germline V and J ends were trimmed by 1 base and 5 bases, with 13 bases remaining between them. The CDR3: CATSRGPPGGDTQYF. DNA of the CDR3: TGTGCCACCAGCAGAGGCCCCCCGGGTGGAGATACGCAGTATTTT.

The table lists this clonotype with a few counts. CDR3 sequence (DNA): TGCAGCGGTAAACAGGGGGGGGAGTTCTTC. Translation gives CSGKQGGEFF. The chain has TRBV29-1 and TRBJ2-1; D possibly corresponds to TRBD1 (8 bases). Trimming shortened V by 7 bases and J by 14 bases, and 15 bases separated the two germline ends. Germline V CDR1 and CDR2: SQVTM, ANQGSEA. The CDR3 runs 10 residues.

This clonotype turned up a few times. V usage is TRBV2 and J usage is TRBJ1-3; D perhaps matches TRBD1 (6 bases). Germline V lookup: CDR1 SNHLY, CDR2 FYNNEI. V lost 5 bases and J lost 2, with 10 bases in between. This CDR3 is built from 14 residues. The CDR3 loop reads CASSRGGPGNTIYF. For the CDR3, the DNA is TGTGCCAGCAGTAGGGGGGGCCCTGGAAACACCATATATTTT.

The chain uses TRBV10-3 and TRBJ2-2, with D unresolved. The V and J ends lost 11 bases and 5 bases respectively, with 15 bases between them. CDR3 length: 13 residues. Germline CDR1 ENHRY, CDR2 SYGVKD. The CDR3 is CAVRSLLTGELFF. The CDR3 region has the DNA TGTGCCGTCCGGTCACTTTTGACCGGGGAGCTGTTTTTT.

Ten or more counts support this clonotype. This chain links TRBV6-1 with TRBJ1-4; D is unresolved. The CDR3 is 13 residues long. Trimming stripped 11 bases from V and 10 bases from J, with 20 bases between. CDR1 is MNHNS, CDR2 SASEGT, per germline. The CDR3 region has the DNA TGTGCCTCCCAGGACGTAGAAAGTAGAAAACTGTTTTTT. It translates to CASQDVESRKLFF.